The 32 T cell receptor beta chains below all came from one sample that was sequenced in a study of low-dose radiotherapy and immunotherapy resistance in tumors. cDNA synthesis used a TRAV/TRBV-specific primer set for both chains. Over 20 PCR cycles, TCRs were amplified from a constant-region primer and V-primer adapter. Via MiXCR, TCRdb re-called the reads, giving one row per CDR3 protein. This sample carries tens of thousands of distinct CDR3 sequences, around 27% of them seen once, and the ten largest clones take approximately 7%. The sample's time point: before trial treatment. The source material was PBMCs, sampled before treatment. The receptors come from a male donor with rectosigmoid adenocarcinoma.

This chain joins TRBV29-1 and TRBJ1-2; D gene unclear. The CDR3 loop spans 14 amino acids. Trimming removed 1 base from V and 8 bases from J, with 17 bases in between. Germline CDR1 is SQVTM and CDR2 is ANQGSEA. This chain's CDR3 is CSVEVSAGGLGYTF. CDR3 nucleotides: TGCAGCGTTGAAGTATCGGCAGGAGGGCTGGGCTACACCTTC.

This clonotype was seen repeatedly, ten times or more. The genes are TRBV20-1 and TRBJ2-1; the match to TRBD2 covers 8 bases. V was pared by 1 base and J by 2 bases, with 4 bases of the junction left unmatched. CDR3 size: 15 residues. Germline V CDR1 and CDR2: DFQATT, SNEGSKA (reference sequence). The CDR3 DNA reads as TGCAGTGCTAGAGGCGGGGGGATGACCTACAATGAGCAGTTCTTC. Amino acids: CSARGGGMTYNEQFF.

This clonotype appeared many times. Here the CDR3 DNA reads TGTGCCATCAGGCCGGGGGAACGGCGACCAGAAGCTTTCTTT. Protein sequence: CAIRPGERRPEAFF. The chain links TRBV10-3 to TRBJ1-1, with D tentatively TRBD1 (5 bases). Per the germline V gene, CDR1 is ENHRY and CDR2 is SYGVKD. The CDR3 length is 14 residues. Trimming pared 6 bases from V and 8 bases from J, leaving 19 bases between.

This clonotype has a count of ten or more. CDR3 in amino acids: CSYRTGTGYTF. In DNA, the CDR3 is TGCAGCTATCGGACAGGGACCGGCTACACCTTC. The gene calls are TRBV29-1 and TRBJ1-2, with 8 bases identical to TRBD1. V was pared by 8 bases and J by 8 bases, with 7 bases of the junction left unmatched. The CDR3 is made up of 11 amino acids. The germline gives CDR1 SQVTM, CDR2 ANQGSEA.

The chain employs TRBV28 and TRBJ2-7, with 7 bases identical to TRBD1. This CDR3 is built from 12 residues. Unmatched junction bases numbered 5, after V lost 7 bases and J lost 5 bases. Germline V CDR1 and CDR2: MDHEN, SYDVKM. The CDR3 reads CASTQGSNEQYF. CDR3 nucleotides: TGTGCCAGCACACAGGGGTCCAACGAGCAGTACTTC.

This clonotype occurred many times. The chain couples TRBV19 to TRBJ2-3, with 8 bases that match TRBD2. Germline V CDR1 and CDR2: LNHDA, SQIVND (reference sequence). With 8 bases clipped from V and 1 base from J, the junction kept 8 bases outside the gene matches. The CDR3 length is 15 residues. CDR3 amino acids: CASGAGDWGTDTQYF. CDR3 nucleotide sequence: TGTGCCAGTGGAGCGGGGGATTGGGGCACAGATACGCAGTATTTT.

Concerning this clonotype: It is likely a read error: a sequence one base away is far more abundant. This sequence joins TRBV27 and TRBJ1-2; perhaps TRBD1 as D (5 bases). Per the germline V gene, CDR1 is MNHEY and CDR2 is SMNVEV (reference sequence). The V end was cut by 11 bases, the J end by 4 bases, with 14 bases between. The CDR3 has 12 residues. The CDR3 reads CAGTTGLYGYTF. Written as DNA, the CDR3 is TGTGCCGGCACCACAGGACTCTATGGCTACACCTTC.

Remarks on this clonotype: The likely explanation is a read error, given a far larger clone one base away. This chain links TRBV6-5 with TRBJ1-2, with TRBD1 identical over 12 bases. This CDR3 contains 15 residues. Germline values: CDR1 MNHEY, CDR2 SVGAGI. The CDR3 region has the DNA TGTACCAGCAGTCCCCGGGACAGGGGGCATCGAGGCTACACCTTC. This translates into CTSSPRDRGHRGYTF.

J is TRBJ1-6 and V is TRBV30; 7 nucleotides align to TRBD1. V gave up 0 bases and J gave up 8 bases; unmatched junction bases: 7. The CDR3 covers 15 residues. Germline CDR1 and CDR2: GTSNPN and SVGIG (reference sequence). CDR3 sequence (DNA): TGTGCCTGGAGTGTTCTAGCAGGGGGTGATTCACCCCTCCACTTT. Its protein is CAWSVLAGGDSPLHF.

This clonotype was found many times. The rearrangement joins TRBV7-2 to TRBJ2-5; D ambiguous. CDR3 length: 15 amino acids. CDR1 is SGHTA, CDR2 FQGNSA, per germline. V was cut by 5 bases and J by 5 bases, with 18 bases left in between. The CDR3, as DNA: TGTGCCAGCAGCACGAACCCGGGTCCGAGGGAGACCCAGTACTTC. Translation: CASSTNPGPRETQYF.

Many counts were recorded for this clonotype. The chain combines TRBV27 with TRBJ2-5; tentative D call: TRBD1 (5 bases). Germline-derived CDR1 and CDR2 are MNHEY and SMNVEV (reference sequence). This CDR3 is 15 amino acids long. Trimming left V 0 bases short and J 4 bases short, with 12 bases between. Here the CDR3 reads CASSLSTQVGETQYF. As DNA, the CDR3 is TGTGCCAGCAGTTTATCCACACAGGTGGGAGAGACCCAGTACTTC.

In this sample, this clonotype turned up many times. The CDR3 DNA reads as TGTGCCAGCAGTTACCAGGGGGCTGGGGCCAACGTCCTGACTTTC. This sequence encodes CASSYQGAGANVLTF. The chain has TRBV12-3 or TRBV12-4 and TRBJ2-6; 7 bases fit TRBD1. With V trimmed by 4 bases and J by 2 bases, 2 bases remained unmatched. This CDR3 has 15 amino acids.

This clonotype was counted many times. The CDR3 reads CASSPPAAGGRANEKLFF. The CDR3 DNA reads as TGTGCCAGCAGTCCGCCGGCCGCTGGGGGACGTGCTAATGAAAAACTGTTTTTT. The chain employs TRBV12-3 or TRBV12-4 and TRBJ1-4; TRBD1 might be the D (5 bases). The CDR3 totals 18 residues. V lost 5 bases and J lost 3, with 22 bases in between.

There are many counts of this clonotype. The CDR3 sequence: CASSLTNTEAFF. CDR3 nucleotides: TGTGCCAGCAGCTTAACGAACACTGAAGCTTTCTTT. The chain couples TRBV28 to TRBJ1-1; D is ambiguous. V was cut by 6 bases and J by 1 base, with 6 bases left in between. This CDR3 contains 12 residues. The germline V gene has CDR1 MDHEN and CDR2 SYDVKM.

This rearrangement joins TRBV28 to TRBJ2-3; maybe TRBD2 (5 bases). With 7 bases removed from V and 4 bases from J, the gap between germline ends came to 12 bases. Germline V gene sequence: CDR1 MDHEN, CDR2 SYDVKM. The CDR3 extends over 13 amino acids. The CDR3 DNA sequence: TGTGCCAGCAACTTCTACGGGGCAGATACGCAGTATTTT. It is translated as CASNFYGADTQYF.

This clonotype was detected many times. This chain links TRBV12-3 or TRBV12-4 with TRBJ1-5; D uncertain. V lost 3 bases and J lost 0, with 15 bases in between. The CDR3 runs to 17 residues. CDR3 sequence: CASSFYSGAVSNQPQHF. The CDR3 DNA follows: TGTGCCAGCAGTTTTTACTCGGGAGCTGTTAGCAATCAGCCCCAGCATTTT.

This clonotype appeared many times. V is TRBV20-1 and J is TRBJ2-7, with D perhaps TRBD1 (5 bases). Trimming removed 4 bases from V and 0 bases from J, with 10 bases in between. Germline CDR1 is DFQATT and CDR2 is SNEGSKA (reference sequence). There are 13 residues in the CDR3. The CDR3 loop reads CSANPGYSYEQYF. The CDR3 DNA sequence: TGCAGTGCTAACCCAGGGTACTCCTACGAGCAGTACTTC.

This chain joins TRBV19 and TRBJ2-7; 15 bases fit TRBD2. The V gene end was trimmed by 5 bases and the J gene end by 2 bases; junction bases not matched to a gene: 7. There are 17 residues in the CDR3. CDR1 LNHDA and CDR2 SQIVND come from the germline V gene (reference sequence). DNA for the CDR3: TGTGCCAGTAGTGGGACTAGCGGGAGGCTCCGCCCCTACGAGCAGTACTTC. This sequence encodes CASSGTSGRLRPYEQYF.

The J gene is TRBJ1-2, the V gene TRBV4-3; possible D gene TRBD1, 5 bases. With 5 bases removed from V and 2 bases from J, the gap between germline ends came to 12 bases. The CDR3 length is 14 residues. The germline V gene encodes CDR1 LGHNA and CDR2 YSLEER. CDR3 sequence reads: CASSAVGENYGYTF. For the CDR3, the DNA is TGCGCCAGCAGCGCCGTGGGGGAGAACTATGGCTACACCTTC.

A remark on this clonotype: This likely traces to a read error, being one base from a far larger clone. This chain links TRBV5-6 with TRBJ2-7, with no clear D. This CDR3 spans 14 amino acids. Germline V CDR1 and CDR2: SGHDT, YYEEEE. Trimming removed 6 bases at V and 7 bases at J, with 20 bases between. The DNA of the CDR3 is TGTGCCAGCAAGGGCCTAAGCTCCTACAATGAGCAGTACTTC. Translating it yields CASKGLSSYNEQYF.

This clonotype was seen many times. The chain has TRBV6-5 and TRBJ2-7; 8 bases match TRBD1. Germline loops: CDR1 MNHEY, CDR2 SVGAGI. The CDR3 contains 14 residues. The V and J ends lost 6 bases and 1 base, in that order; junction bases with no gene match: 5. The CDR3 DNA reads as TGTGCCAGCAGACGGGGACAGGTATCCTACGAGCAGTACTTC. The encoded protein is CASRRGQVSYEQYF.

This clonotype was counted ten times or more. V usage is TRBV11-2 and J usage is TRBJ1-2, with unresolved D. This CDR3 spans 14 amino acids. V shed 6 bases and J shed 8 bases, with 19 bases lying between them. Germline CDR1 and CDR2: SGHAT and FQNNGV. CDR3: CASSLVEVEDGYTF. DNA of the CDR3: TGTGCCAGCAGTCTAGTGGAGGTCGAGGACGGCTACACCTTC.

The CDR3 sequence is CASSQTGGSYEQYF. The CDR3 bases are TGTGCCAGCTCCCAAACAGGGGGCAGCTACGAGCAGTACTTC. The chain employs TRBV18 and TRBJ2-7, with 9 bases fitting TRBD1. CDR1 is KGHSH, CDR2 LQKENI, per germline. V shed 6 bases, J shed 3 bases, and the junction held 6 bases outside the gene matches. The CDR3 has 14 amino acids.

For this clonotype: A far bigger clonotype differs at one base, so this is likely a read error. The V gene is TRBV28, the J gene TRBJ2-3, with 9 bases fitting TRBD2. CDR1 and CDR2 (germline): MDHEN, SYDVKM. The CDR3 length is 15 residues. The CDR3, as DNA: TGTGCCATCAGTGATATGGCGCGGGGGGGAGATACGCAGTATTTT. Translation: CAISDMARGGDTQYF.

This clonotype showed up many times. This chain uses TRBV18 with TRBJ1-1, with 9 bases aligning to TRBD1. V was pared by 5 bases and J by 1 base, with 8 bases of the junction left unmatched. Per the germline V gene, CDR1 is KGHSH and CDR2 is LQKENI. The CDR3 is 16 amino acids. CDR3 amino acids: CASSTDRGRRNTEAFF. The DNA of the CDR3 is TGTGCCAGCTCAACGGACAGGGGAAGGAGGAACACTGAAGCTTTCTTT.

For this clonotype: Given the absence of the conserved phenylalanine or tryptophan at the CDR3 end, a read error is likely. The chain links TRBV12-3 or TRBV12-4 to TRBJ2-1; 10 bases align to TRBD1. The CDR3 is 18 residues long. V lost 5 bases and J lost 9; bases outside the gene matches: 19. Written as DNA, the CDR3 is TGTGCCAGCAGTAGACGGCATTCCGGGACAGGGGAATCGAGTGAGCAGTTCTTG. It is translated as CASSRRHSGTGESSEQFL.

This clonotype was recorded many times. CDR3 nucleotide sequence: TGCGCCAGCAGCCGGGTAAAGGGAGCCGACGAGCAGTACTTC. Amino acids: CASSRVKGADEQYF. The chain is built from TRBV4-3 and TRBJ2-7, with a possible D match to TRBD2 (5 bases). Looked up from germline, CDR1 is LGHNA and CDR2 is YSLEER. The CDR3 runs to 14 residues. V was pared by 4 bases and J by 5 bases, with 15 bases between.

There are many counts of this clonotype. This chain uses TRBV28 with TRBJ2-5; TRBD2 agrees at 8 bases. Trimming removed 5 bases from V and 5 bases from J; junction bases left unmatched: 7. The CDR3 length is 14 residues. Germline-derived CDR1 and CDR2 are MDHEN and SYDVKM. CDR3: CASSLTGTRETQYF. CDR3 DNA sequence: TGTGCCAGCAGTCTAACCGGGACTAGGGAGACCCAGTACTTC. Filled out from reference TRBV28 and TRBJ2-5, the complete variable domain reads DVKVTQSSRYLVKRTGEKVFLECVQDMDHENMFWYRQDPGLGLRLIYFSYDVKMKEKGDIPEGYSVSREKKERFSLILESASTNQTSMYLCASSLTGTRETQYFGPGTRLLVL.

The chain combines TRBV28 with TRBJ2-7; no firm D call. Deletions cut 7 bases from V and 2 bases from J, with 12 bases between. Germline V CDR1 and CDR2: MDHEN, SYDVKM. The CDR3 spans 13 residues. The CDR3 DNA reads as TGTGCCAGCACCAATTTAGTGCCCTACGAGCAGTACTTC. Protein: CASTNLVPYEQYF.

This clonotype was counted at least ten times. The chain recombines TRBV12-3 or TRBV12-4 with TRBJ2-7, with D possibly being TRBD1 (6 bases). The CDR3 has 14 amino acids. Between the trimmed V and J ends, which lost 11 bases and 2 bases, there was a span of 19 bases. CDR3 nucleotides: TGTGCCGATGAACAGGGAGAGAAAACCTACGAGCAGTACTTC. Translated: CADEQGEKTYEQYF.

Regarding this clonotype: A far larger clone lies a single base away; this is likely a read error. V and J are TRBV6-2 or TRBV6-3 and TRBJ2-1; 9 bases are a match to TRBD1. This CDR3 has 13 amino acids. The germline V gene has CDR1 MNHEY and CDR2 SVGEGT. Trimming cost V 6 bases and J 10 bases; bases outside gene matches: 7. The CDR3 nucleotides read TGTGCCAGCAGCTGGACAGGGGTGGCCGAGCAGTTCTTC. Amino acid sequence: CASSWTGVAEQFF.

With regard to this clonotype: A far larger clone is one nucleotide away, so this likely arose from a read error. The V call is TRBV4-2, the J call TRBJ2-7, with TRBD2 as a possible D gene (6 bases). CDR1 and CDR2 from the germline V gene are LGHNA and YNFKEQ. The CDR3 contains 14 residues. CDR3 amino acids: CTSSQASGVGEQYF. The CDR3 nucleotides read TGTACCAGCAGCCAAGCTTCGGGAGTGGGTGAGCAGTACTTC.